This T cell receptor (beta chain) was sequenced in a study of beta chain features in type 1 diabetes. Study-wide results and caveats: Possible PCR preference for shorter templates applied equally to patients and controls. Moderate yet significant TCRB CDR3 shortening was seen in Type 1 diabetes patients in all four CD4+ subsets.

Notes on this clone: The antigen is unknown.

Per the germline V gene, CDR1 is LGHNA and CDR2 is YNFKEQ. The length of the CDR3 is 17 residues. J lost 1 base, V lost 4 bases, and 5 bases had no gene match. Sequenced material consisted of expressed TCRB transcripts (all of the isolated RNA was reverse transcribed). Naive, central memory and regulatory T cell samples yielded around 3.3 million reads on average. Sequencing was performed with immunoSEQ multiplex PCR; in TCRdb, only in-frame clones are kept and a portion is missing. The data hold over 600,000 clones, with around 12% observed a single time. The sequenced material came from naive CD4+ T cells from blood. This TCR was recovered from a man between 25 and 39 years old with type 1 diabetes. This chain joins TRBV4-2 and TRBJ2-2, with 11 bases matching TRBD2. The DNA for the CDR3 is TGTGCCAGCAGCCGCCAACTAGCGGGGGTGAACACCGGGGAGCTGTTTTTT. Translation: CASSRQLAGVNTGELFF.